These 15 T cell receptor beta chains originate from one sample sequenced in a study of blood T cell repertoires in COVID-19. Libraries were prepared by immunoSEQ multiplex PCR; TCRdb keeps only in-frame clonotypes and omits some of them. The sample gives over 200,000 clones, 84% of which show up once; 15% to 20% is in the top ten. The specimen sequenced was peripheral blood. The receptor set was obtained from a woman older than 75 with active or convalescent COVID-19.

The chain is built from TRBV19 and TRBJ1-5; maybe TRBD1 (6 bases). CDR1 is LNHDA, CDR2 SQIVND, per germline (reference sequence). The CDR3 totals 18 residues. V was trimmed by 5 bases and J by 6 bases, leaving 26 bases between them. The CDR3 sequence is CASSWPEGEGFRGQPQHF. CDR3 nucleotides: TGTGCCAGTAGTTGGCCCGAGGGGGAAGGTTTTCGTGGTCAGCCCCAGCATTTT.

This clone was seen just once. The chain couples TRBV29-1 to TRBJ2-3; D is ambiguous. This CDR3 is 11 amino acids long. V was pared by 6 bases and J by 0 bases, with 4 bases between. CDR1 SQVTM and CDR2 ANQGSEA come from the germline V gene. The CDR3 coding sequence is TGCAGCGTGAGAAGCACAGATACGCAGTATTTT. It codes for CSVRSTDTQYF.

V is TRBV4-2 and J is TRBJ1-5; tentatively, D is TRBD1 (6 bases). This CDR3 is 14 amino acids long. The germline V gene encodes CDR1 LGHNA and CDR2 YNFKEQ. Between the trimmed V and J ends, which lost 3 bases and 4 bases, there was a span of 10 bases. In DNA form, the CDR3 reads TGTGCCAGCAGCCAGGGCCAGGGGAATCAGCCCCAGCATTTT. This sequence encodes CASSQGQGNQPQHF.

The chain employs TRBV5-4 and TRBJ1-1; possible D gene TRBD1, 6 bases. The germline V gene encodes CDR1 SGHNT and CDR2 YYREEE (reference sequence). The CDR3 runs 14 residues. V dropped 4 bases and J dropped 0 bases, with 10 bases sitting between them. This CDR3 is CASSQGSLNTEAFF. In DNA form, the CDR3 reads TGTGCCAGCAGCCAGGGGTCCTTGAACACTGAAGCTTTCTTT.

The rearrangement uses TRBV4-3 and TRBJ2-2, with 8 bases that match TRBD2. V shed 4 bases, J shed 6 bases, and the junction held 7 bases outside the gene matches. The germline V gene encodes CDR1 LGHNA and CDR2 YSLEER. The CDR3 covers 15 residues. The CDR3 DNA sequence: TGCGCCAGCAGCCCCATCGGGGGGGCCGCCGGGGAGCTGTTTTTT. It yields the protein CASSPIGGAAGELFF.

This chain links TRBV5-8 with TRBJ1-2, with TRBD1 as a possible D gene (5 bases). Germline assignment: CDR1 SGHTS and CDR2 YDEGEE. This CDR3 has 14 amino acids. Deletions cut 4 bases from V and 6 bases from J, with 16 bases between. CDR3 sequence (DNA): TGTGCCAGCAGCCGCGGGGGGGTAATAGATGGCTACACCTTC. It is translated as CASSRGGVIDGYTF.

The V gene is TRBV6-2 or TRBV6-3, the J gene TRBJ2-7; 7 bases agree with TRBD2. The germline V gene has CDR1 MNHEY and CDR2 SVGEGT. CDR3 length: 14 amino acids. J gave up 6 bases and V 6 bases, and 11 bases lay outside the gene matches. The CDR3 DNA reads TGTGCCAGCAGCCCTCGGAGGGAGGGGTTCGAGCAGTACTTC. It specifies CASSPRREGFEQYF.

The table lists this clone with a count of one. V usage is TRBV5-1 and J usage is TRBJ1-2; 7 nucleotides agree with TRBD1. J lost 4 bases, V lost 1 base, and 7 bases had no gene match. Per the germline V gene, CDR1 is SGHRS and CDR2 is YFSETQ. The CDR3 spans 15 residues. The CDR3 sequence is CASSLSSGGPYGYTF. The CDR3 DNA reads TGCGCCAGCAGCTTGTCATCAGGGGGTCCCTATGGCTACACCTTC.

The chain is built from TRBV3-1 (or the pseudogene TRBV3-2) and TRBJ2-1; 7 positions match TRBD2. This CDR3 spans 16 amino acids. The germline V gene has CDR1 LGHDT and CDR2 YNNKEL (reference sequence). Trimming at V came to 5 bases and at J to 3 bases, leaving 10 bases not matched to a gene. CDR3: CASSSHRGGSYNEQFF. The CDR3 DNA sequence: TGTGCCAGCAGCTCCCACCGAGGCGGGAGCTACAATGAGCAGTTCTTC.

Only one count was recorded for this clone. The CDR3 DNA is TGTGCCTGGAGAGCACCCCGACAGGGGGCAGGGCAGTACTTC. This encodes CAWRAPRQGAGQYF. The chain links TRBV30 to TRBJ2-7, with 10 bases aligning to TRBD1. V lost 3 bases and J lost 9; bases outside the gene matches: 11. Germline values: CDR1 GTSNPN, CDR2 SVGIG (reference sequence). The length of the CDR3 is 14 residues.

The chain uses TRBV4-2 and TRBJ2-1, with D unclear. This CDR3 spans 15 amino acids. V lost 2 bases and J 2 bases, leaving 10 bases between the germline ends. The germline gives CDR1 LGHNA, CDR2 YNFKEQ. Written as DNA, the CDR3 is TGTGCCAGCAGCCAAAACAGAGAGCCCTACAATGAGCAGTTCTTC. This gives the protein CASSQNREPYNEQFF.

The gene calls are TRBV28 and TRBJ2-7; 7 bases are shared with TRBD1. The CDR3 is 15 residues long. Germline values: CDR1 MDHEN, CDR2 SYDVKM. V shed 5 bases and J 1 base; nucleotides not matched to a gene: 8. CDR3 amino acids: CASSRQGGTSYEQYF. CDR3 coding DNA: TGTGCCAGCAGTCGGCAAGGGGGCACGTCCTACGAGCAGTACTTC.

CDR3 in amino acids: CASKGQGDAYGYTF. CDR3 bases: TGTGCCAGCAAAGGACAGGGGGACGCCTATGGCTACACCTTC. The chain combines TRBV28 with TRBJ1-2; 10 bases align to TRBD1. The CDR3 covers 14 residues. V was clipped by 7 bases and J by 4 bases; unmatched bases: 6. Per the germline V gene, CDR1 is MDHEN and CDR2 is SYDVKM.

The rearrangement uses TRBV12-5 and TRBJ2-3; D unclear. Germline-derived CDR1 and CDR2 are LGHNT and FRNRAP. This CDR3 is built from 13 residues. V dropped 2 bases and J dropped 5 bases, with 8 bases sitting between them. The CDR3 DNA follows: TGTGCTAGTGGTTTGCCCTCGAGAGATACGCAGTATTTT. Amino acid sequence: CASGLPSRDTQYF.

The rearrangement links TRBV6-5 to TRBJ1-2; 8 nucleotides line up with TRBD1. The V gene end was trimmed by 6 bases and the J gene end by 4 bases; junction bases not matched to a gene: 7. The CDR3 has 14 residues. Germline V gives CDR1 MNHEY, CDR2 SVGAGI. CDR3 DNA sequence: TGTGCCAGCAGCACCGGGACAGGCTTCTATGGCTACACCTTC. As protein: CASSTGTGFYGYTF.